Shown below are 7 T cell receptor beta chains from a single sample sequenced in a study of Graves' ophthalmopathy and Graves' hyperthyroidism (dated by TCRdb to the late 2010s). Sequenced on an Illumina HiSeq 2000. For repertoire sequencing, TCR beta CDR3 regions were amplified from RNA transcripts. The first round was an RT-PCR using HTBI primers with the Qiagen OneStep RT-PCR kit, and this first round was followed by a second-round multiplex PCR, then size selection and purification. The raw public data were reprocessed by TCRdb itself: fastp quality trimming at Q25, MiXCR clonotype calling, in-frame beta chains only. CDR3 protein sequences are deduplicated, and each keeps its most common genes and DNA. This sample lists hundreds of thousands of distinct CDR3 sequences; 20% to 25% were detected once. The ten top clones hold 43% of the sample. Specimen: peripheral blood. The origin of the receptors is a woman aged 45 to 65 with Graves' ophthalmopathy. Donor details come from another sample of the same person, matched by shared clones.

This clonotype was picked up many times. The chain is built from TRBV5-1 and TRBJ1-1; TRBD1 aligns across 8 bases. Germline V gene data show CDR1 as SGHRS and CDR2 as YFSETQ. With 4 bases clipped from V and 1 base from J, the junction kept 9 bases outside the gene matches. The CDR3 totals 16 residues. The CDR3 coding sequence is TGCGCCAGCAGCAAAACCTCCGGGACAGGGAACACTGAAGCTTTCTTT. It translates to CASSKTSGTGNTEAFF. Using reference TRBV5-1 and TRBJ1-1 for the parts outside the CDR3, the full variable domain is KAGVTQTPRYLIKTRGQQVTLSCSPISGHRSVSWYQQTPGQGLQFLFEYFSETQRNKGNFPGRFSGRQFSNSRSEMNVSTLELGDSALYLCASSKTSGTGNTEAFFGQGTRLTVV.

The rearrangement uses TRBV20-1 and TRBJ2-2; possible D gene TRBD2, 5 bases. The CDR3 runs to 16 residues. V gave up 0 bases and J gave up 4 bases, with 15 bases separating them. Germline V lookup: CDR1 DFQATT, CDR2 SNEGSKA (reference sequence). DNA of the CDR3: TGCAGTGCTAGAGATAGTACGGGATCTACCACCGGGGAGCTGTTTTTT. This sequence encodes CSARDSTGSTTGELFF.

This clonotype showed up many times. The rearrangement uses TRBV20-1 and TRBJ1-2, with 8 bases fitting TRBD1. V trimming: 5 bases; J trimming: 9 bases; junction bases outside the gene matches: 5. The CDR3 is 11 amino acids. Germline loops: CDR1 DFQATT, CDR2 SNEGSKA (reference sequence). The CDR3 nucleotides read TGCAGTGCTTCCGACAGGGGCAGCTACACCTTC. It specifies CSASDRGSYTF.

This chain links TRBV6-1 with TRBJ1-1, with 7 bases aligning to TRBD1. After removal of 6 bases from V and 2 bases from J, the junction contained 9 bases not matched to a gene. Germline CDR1 MNHNS, CDR2 SASEGT. This CDR3 contains 15 residues. The DNA of the CDR3 is TGTGCCAGCAGGATAGACAGGGCTGCAAACACTGAAGCTTTCTTT. It codes for CASRIDRAANTEAFF.

This clonotype was seen at least ten times. The V and J genes are TRBV6-2 or TRBV6-3 and TRBJ2-5, with D perhaps matching TRBD2 (6 bases). The CDR3 spans 15 residues. Trimming pared 2 bases from V and 9 bases from J, leaving 19 bases between. From germline, CDR1 is MNHEY and CDR2 SVGEGT. In nucleotides, the CDR3 is TGTGCCAGCAGTTACCTCGGAGGGGCAAGAGGGGCCCAGTACTTC. As protein: CASSYLGGARGAQYF.

This clonotype was picked up many times. The rearrangement links TRBV12-3 or TRBV12-4 to TRBJ1-3; no definite D call. The CDR3 extends over 12 amino acids. Between the trimmed V and J ends, which lost 8 bases and 0 bases, there was a span of 5 bases. The chain's CDR3 is CASVRSGNTIYF. In DNA, the CDR3 is TGTGCCAGCGTACGCTCTGGAAACACCATATATTTT.

The sample holds many counts of this clonotype. The chain joins TRBV12-3 or TRBV12-4 to TRBJ2-2; D gene ambiguous. Trimming shortened V by 0 bases and J by 8 bases, and 4 bases separated the two germline ends. CDR3 length: 12 amino acids. For the CDR3, the DNA is TGTGCCAGCAGTTTAGCGCTTGGGGAGCTGTTTTTT. Translated: CASSLALGELFF.